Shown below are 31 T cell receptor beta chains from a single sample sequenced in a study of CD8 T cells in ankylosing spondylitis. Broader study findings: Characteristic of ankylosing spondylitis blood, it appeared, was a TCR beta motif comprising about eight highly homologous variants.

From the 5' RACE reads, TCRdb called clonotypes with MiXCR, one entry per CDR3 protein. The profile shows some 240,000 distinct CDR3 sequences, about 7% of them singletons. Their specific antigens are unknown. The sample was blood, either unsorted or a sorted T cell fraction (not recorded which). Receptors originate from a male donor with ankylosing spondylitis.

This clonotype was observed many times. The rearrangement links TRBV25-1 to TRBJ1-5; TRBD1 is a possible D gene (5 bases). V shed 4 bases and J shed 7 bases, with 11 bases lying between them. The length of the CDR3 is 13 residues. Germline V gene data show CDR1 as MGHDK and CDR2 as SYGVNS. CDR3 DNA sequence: TGTGCCAGCAGTGTGGGAGGGACCCAGCCCCAGCATTTT. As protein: CASSVGGTQPQHF.

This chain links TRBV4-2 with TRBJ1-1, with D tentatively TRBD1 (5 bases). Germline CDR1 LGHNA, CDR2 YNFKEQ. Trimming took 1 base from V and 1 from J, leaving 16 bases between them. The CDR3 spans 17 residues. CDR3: CASSQAWDVEANTEAFF. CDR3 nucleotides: TGTGCCAGCAGCCAAGCATGGGACGTCGAGGCGAACACTGAAGCTTTCTTT.

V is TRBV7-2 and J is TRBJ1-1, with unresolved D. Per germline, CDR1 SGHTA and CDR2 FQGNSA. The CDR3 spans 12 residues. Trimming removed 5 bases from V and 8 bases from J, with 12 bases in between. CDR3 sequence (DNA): TGTGCCAGCAGCCCTAGAGGAGGGGAAGCTTTCTTT. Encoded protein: CASSPRGGEAFF.

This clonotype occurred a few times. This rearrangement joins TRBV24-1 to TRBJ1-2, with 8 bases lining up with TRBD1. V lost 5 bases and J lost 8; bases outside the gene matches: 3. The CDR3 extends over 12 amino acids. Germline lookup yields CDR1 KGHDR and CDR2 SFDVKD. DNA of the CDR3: TGTGCCACCAGTGGTGACAGGGGCGGCTACACCTTC. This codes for CATSGDRGGYTF.

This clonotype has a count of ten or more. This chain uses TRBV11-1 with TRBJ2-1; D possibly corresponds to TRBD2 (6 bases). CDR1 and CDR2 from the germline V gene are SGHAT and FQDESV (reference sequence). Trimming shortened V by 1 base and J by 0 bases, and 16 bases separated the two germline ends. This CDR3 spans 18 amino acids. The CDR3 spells CASSLGSPRGPSYNEQFF. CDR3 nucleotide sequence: TGTGCCAGCAGCTTAGGCTCCCCGCGGGGTCCCTCCTACAATGAGCAGTTCTTC.

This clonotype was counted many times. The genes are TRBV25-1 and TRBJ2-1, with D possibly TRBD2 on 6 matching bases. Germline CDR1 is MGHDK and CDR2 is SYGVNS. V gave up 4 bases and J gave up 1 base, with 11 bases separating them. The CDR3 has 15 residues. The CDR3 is CASSAGTLSYNEQFF. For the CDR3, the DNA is TGTGCCAGCAGTGCCGGGACTCTTTCCTACAATGAGCAGTTCTTC.

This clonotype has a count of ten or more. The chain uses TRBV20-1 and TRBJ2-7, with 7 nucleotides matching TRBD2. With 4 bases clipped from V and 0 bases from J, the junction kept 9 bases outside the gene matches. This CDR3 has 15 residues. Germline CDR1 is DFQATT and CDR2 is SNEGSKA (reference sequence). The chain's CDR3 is CSATTPRLASYEQYF. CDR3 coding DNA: TGCAGTGCTACAACACCAAGACTAGCCTCCTACGAGCAGTACTTC.

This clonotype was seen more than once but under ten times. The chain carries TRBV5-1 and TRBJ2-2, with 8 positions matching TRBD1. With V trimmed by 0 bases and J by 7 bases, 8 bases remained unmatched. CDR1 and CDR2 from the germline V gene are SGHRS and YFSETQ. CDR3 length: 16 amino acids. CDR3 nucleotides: TGCGCCAGCAGCTTGGACCCGGACAGGGCGGTCGGGGAGCTGTTTTTT. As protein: CASSLDPDRAVGELFF.

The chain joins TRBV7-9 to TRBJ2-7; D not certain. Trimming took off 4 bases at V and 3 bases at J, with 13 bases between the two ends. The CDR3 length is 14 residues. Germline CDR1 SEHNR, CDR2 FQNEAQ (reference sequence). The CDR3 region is CASSSAPRRYEQYF. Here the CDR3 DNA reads TGTGCCAGCAGCTCGGCCCCGAGGCGCTACGAGCAGTACTTC.

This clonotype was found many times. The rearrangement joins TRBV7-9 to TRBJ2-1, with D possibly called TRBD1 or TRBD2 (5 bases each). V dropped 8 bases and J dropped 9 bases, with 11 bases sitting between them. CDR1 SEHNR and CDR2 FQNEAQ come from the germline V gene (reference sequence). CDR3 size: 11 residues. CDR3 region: CASRLRGEQFF. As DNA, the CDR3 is TGTGCCAGCCGACTAAGGGGTGAGCAGTTCTTC.

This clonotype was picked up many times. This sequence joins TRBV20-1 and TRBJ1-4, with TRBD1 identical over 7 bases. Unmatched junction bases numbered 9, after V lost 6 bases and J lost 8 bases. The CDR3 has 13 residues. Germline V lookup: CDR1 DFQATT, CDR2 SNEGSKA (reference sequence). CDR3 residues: CSAAGTELEKLFF. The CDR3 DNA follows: TGCAGTGCCGCCGGGACAGAGCTGGAAAAACTGTTTTTT.

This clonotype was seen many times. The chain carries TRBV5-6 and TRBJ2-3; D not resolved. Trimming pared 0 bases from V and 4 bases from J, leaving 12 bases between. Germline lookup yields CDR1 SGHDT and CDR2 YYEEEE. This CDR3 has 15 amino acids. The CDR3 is CASSLEWLRSDTQYF. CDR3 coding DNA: TGTGCCAGCAGCTTGGAATGGCTACGGTCAGATACGCAGTATTTT.

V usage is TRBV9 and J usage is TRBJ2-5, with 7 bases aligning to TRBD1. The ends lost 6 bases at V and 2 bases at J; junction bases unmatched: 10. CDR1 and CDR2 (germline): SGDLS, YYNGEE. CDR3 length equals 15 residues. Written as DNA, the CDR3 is TGTGCCAGCAACACAAGAACAGGGGAGCAAGAGACCCAGTACTTC. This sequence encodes CASNTRTGEQETQYF.

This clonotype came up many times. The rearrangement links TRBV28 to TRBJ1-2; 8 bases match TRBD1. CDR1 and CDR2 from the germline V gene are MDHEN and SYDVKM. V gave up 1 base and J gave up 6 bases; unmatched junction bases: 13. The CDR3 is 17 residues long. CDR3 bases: TGTGCCAGCAGTTTATTGGCAGGGGGCCCCCCCCAACATGGCTACACCTTC. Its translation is CASSLLAGGPPQHGYTF.

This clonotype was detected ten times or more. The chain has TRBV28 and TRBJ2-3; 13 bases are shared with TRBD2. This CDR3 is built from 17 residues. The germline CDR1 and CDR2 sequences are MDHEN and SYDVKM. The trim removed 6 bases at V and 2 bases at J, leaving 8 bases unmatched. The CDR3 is CASSPGGTSGNTDTQYF. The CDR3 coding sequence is TGTGCCAGCAGCCCCGGGGGGACTAGCGGGAACACAGATACGCAGTATTTT.

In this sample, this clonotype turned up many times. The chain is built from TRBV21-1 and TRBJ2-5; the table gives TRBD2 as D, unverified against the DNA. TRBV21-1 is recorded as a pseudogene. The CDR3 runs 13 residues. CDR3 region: CARMTSGQETQYF. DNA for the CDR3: TGTGCCAGGATGACTAGCGGGCAAGAGACCCAGTACTTC.

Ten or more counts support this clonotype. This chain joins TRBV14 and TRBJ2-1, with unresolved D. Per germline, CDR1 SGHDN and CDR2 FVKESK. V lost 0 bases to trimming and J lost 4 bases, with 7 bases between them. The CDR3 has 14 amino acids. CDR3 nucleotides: TGTGCCAGCAGCCAAGAATGGAATTACAATGAGCAGTTCTTC. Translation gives CASSQEWNYNEQFF.

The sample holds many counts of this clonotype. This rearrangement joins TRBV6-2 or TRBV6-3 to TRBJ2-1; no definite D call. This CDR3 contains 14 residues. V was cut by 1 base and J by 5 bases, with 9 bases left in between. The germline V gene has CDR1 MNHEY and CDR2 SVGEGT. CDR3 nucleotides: TGTGCCAGCAGTTACTTGCGATCCAACAATGAGCAGTTCTTC. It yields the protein CASSYLRSNNEQFF.

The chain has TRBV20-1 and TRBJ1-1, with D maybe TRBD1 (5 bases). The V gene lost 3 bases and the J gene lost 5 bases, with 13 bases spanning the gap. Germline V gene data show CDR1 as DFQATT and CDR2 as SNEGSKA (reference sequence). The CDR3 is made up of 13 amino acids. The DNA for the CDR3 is TGCAGTGCTAGCGCGGGGGAGGGGACTGAAGCTTTCTTT. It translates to CSASAGEGTEAFF.

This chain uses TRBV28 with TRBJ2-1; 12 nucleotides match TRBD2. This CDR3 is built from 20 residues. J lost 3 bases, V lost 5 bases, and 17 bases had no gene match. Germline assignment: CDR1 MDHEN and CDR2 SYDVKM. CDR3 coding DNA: TGTGCCAGCAGTCAAAAATCCCTAGCGGGAGGGGGAAGGGTCTACAATGAGCAGTTCTTC. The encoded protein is CASSQKSLAGGGRVYNEQFF.

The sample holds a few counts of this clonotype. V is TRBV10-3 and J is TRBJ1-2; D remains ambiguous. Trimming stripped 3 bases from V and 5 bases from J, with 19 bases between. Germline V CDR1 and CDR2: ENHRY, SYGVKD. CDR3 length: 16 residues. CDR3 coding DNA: TGTGCCATCAGTGAAGTACACCTCGAACCGTCATATGGCTACACCTTC. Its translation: CAISEVHLEPSYGYTF.

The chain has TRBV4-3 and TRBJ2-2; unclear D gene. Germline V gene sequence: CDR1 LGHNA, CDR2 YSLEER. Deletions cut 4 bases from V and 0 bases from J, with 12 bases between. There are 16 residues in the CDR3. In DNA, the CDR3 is TGCGCCAGCAGCCCGCTCGAGGTCCCGAACACCGGGGAGCTGTTTTTT. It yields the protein CASSPLEVPNTGELFF.

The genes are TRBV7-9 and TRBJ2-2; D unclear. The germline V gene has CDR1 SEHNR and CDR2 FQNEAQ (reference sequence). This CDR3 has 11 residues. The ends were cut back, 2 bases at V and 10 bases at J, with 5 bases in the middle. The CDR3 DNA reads TGTGCCAGCAGCTTACCCCAGGAGCTGTTTTTT. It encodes CASSLPQELFF.

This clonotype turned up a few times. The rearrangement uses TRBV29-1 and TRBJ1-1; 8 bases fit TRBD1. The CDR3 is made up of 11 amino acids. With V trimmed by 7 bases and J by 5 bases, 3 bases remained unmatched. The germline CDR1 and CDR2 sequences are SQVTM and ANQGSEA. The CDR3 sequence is CSGTGWTEAFF. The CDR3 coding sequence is TGCAGCGGGACAGGGTGGACTGAAGCTTTCTTT. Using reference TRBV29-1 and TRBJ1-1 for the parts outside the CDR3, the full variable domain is SAVISQKPSRDICQRGTSLTIQCQVDSQVTMMFWYRQQPGQSLTLIATANQGSEATYESGFVIDKFPISRPNLTFSTLTVSNMSPEDSSIYLCSGTGWTEAFFGQGTRLTVV.

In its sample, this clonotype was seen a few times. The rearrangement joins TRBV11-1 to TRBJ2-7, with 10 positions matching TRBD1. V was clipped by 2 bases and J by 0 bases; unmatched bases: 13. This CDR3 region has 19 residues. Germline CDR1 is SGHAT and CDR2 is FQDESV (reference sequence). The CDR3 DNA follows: TGTGCCAGCAGCTTACTAGGGACAGGGGTTCTGAGGAGCTCCTACGAGCAGTACTTC. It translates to CASSLLGTGVLRSSYEQYF.

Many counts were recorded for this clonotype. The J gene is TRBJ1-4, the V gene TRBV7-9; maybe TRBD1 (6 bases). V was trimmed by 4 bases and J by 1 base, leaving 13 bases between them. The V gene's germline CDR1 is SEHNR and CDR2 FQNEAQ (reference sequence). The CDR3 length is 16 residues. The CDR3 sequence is CASSSPGGGTNEKLFF. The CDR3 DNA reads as TGTGCCAGCAGCTCCCCGGGAGGGGGAACTAATGAAAAACTGTTTTTT.

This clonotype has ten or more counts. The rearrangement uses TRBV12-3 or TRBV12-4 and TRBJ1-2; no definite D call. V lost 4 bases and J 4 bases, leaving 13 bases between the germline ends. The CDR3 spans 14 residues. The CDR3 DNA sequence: TGTGCCAGCAGTTCTACTTGGGAGATCTATGGCTACACCTTC. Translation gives CASSSTWEIYGYTF.

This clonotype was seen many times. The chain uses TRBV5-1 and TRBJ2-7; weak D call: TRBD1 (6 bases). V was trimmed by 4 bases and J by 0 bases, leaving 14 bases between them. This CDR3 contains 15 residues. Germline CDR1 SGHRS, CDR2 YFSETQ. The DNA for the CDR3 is TGCGCCAGCAGCACGACAGGAGTCAGCTCCTACGAGCAGTACTTC. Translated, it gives CASSTTGVSSYEQYF. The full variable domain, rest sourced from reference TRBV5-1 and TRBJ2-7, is KAGVTQTPRYLIKTRGQQVTLSCSPISGHRSVSWYQQTPGQGLQFLFEYFSETQRNKGNFPGRFSGRQFSNSRSEMNVSTLELGDSALYLCASSTTGVSSYEQYFGPGTRLTVT.

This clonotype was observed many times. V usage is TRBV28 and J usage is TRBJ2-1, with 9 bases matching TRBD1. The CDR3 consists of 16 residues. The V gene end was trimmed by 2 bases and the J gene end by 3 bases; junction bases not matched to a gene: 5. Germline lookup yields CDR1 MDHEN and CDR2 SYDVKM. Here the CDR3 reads CASSLRLGQGYNEQFF. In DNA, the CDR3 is TGTGCCAGCAGTTTAAGGCTGGGACAGGGCTACAATGAGCAGTTCTTC.

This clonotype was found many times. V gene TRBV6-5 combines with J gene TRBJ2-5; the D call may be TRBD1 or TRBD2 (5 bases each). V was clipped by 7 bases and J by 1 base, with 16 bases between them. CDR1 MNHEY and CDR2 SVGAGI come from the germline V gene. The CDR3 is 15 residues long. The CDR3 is CASTSFEGTQETQYF. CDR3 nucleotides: TGTGCCAGCACTTCGTTCGAGGGGACCCAAGAGACCCAGTACTTC.

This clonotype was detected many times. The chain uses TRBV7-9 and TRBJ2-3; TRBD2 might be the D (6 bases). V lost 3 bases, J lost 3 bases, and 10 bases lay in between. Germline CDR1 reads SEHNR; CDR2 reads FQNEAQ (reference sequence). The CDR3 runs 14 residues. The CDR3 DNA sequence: TGTGCCAGCAGCTTTAGACGGGAGACAGATACGCAGTATTTT. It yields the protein CASSFRRETDTQYF. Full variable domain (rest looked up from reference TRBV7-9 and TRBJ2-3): DTGVSQNPRHKITKRGQNVTFRCDPISEHNRLYWYRQTLGQGPEFLTYFQNEAQLEKSRLLSDRFSAERPKGSFSTLEIQRTEQGDSAMYLCASSFRRETDTQYFGPGTRLTVL.